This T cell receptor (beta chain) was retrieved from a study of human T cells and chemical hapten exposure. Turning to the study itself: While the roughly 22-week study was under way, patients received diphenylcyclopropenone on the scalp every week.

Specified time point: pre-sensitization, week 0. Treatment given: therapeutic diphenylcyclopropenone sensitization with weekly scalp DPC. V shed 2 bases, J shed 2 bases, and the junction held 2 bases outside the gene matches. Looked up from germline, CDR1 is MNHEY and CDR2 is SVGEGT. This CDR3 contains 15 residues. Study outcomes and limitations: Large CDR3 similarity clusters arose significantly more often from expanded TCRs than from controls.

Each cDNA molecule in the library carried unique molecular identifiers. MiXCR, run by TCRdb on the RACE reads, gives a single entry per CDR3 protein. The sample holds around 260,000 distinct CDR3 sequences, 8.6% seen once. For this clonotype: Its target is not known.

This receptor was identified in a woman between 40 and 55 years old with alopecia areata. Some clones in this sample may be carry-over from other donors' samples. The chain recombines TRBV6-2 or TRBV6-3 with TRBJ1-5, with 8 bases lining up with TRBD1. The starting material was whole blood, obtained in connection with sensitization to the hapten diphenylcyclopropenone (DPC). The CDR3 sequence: CASSYTGQGNQPQHF. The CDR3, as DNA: TGTGCCAGCAGTTACACGGGACAGGGCAATCAGCCCCAGCATTTT.